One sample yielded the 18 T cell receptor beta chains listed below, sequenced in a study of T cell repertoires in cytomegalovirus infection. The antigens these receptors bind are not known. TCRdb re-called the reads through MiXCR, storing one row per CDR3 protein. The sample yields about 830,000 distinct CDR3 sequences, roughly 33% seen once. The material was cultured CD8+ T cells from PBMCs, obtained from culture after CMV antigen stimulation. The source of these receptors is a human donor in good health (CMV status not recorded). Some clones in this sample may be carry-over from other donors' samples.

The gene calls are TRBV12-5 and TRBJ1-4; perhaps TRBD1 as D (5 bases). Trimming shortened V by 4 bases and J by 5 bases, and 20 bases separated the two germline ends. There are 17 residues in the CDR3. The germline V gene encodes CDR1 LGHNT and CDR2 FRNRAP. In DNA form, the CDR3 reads TGTGCTAGTGGTTCCGACCTACCCGGGACTGTAAATGAAAAACTGTTTTTT. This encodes CASGSDLPGTVNEKLFF.

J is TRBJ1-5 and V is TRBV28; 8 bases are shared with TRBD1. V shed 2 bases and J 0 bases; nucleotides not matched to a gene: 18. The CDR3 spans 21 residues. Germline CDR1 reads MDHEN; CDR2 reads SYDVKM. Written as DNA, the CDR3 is TGTGCCAGCAGTTTAACGTCGGTACCAGGGGGCTTCGGGTATAGCAATCAGCCCCAGCATTTT. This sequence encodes CASSLTSVPGGFGYSNQPQHF.

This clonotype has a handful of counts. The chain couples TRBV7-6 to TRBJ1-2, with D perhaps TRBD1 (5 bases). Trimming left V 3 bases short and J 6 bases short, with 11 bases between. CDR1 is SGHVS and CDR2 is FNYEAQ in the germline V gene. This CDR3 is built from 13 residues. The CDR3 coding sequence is TGTGCCAGCAGCTTTGGGGCGGGGAATGGCTACACCTTC. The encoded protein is CASSFGAGNGYTF. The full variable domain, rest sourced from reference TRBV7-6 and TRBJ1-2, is GAGVSQSPRYKVTKRGQDVALRCDPISGHVSLYWYRQALGQGPEFLTYFNYEAQQDKSGLPNDRFSAERPEGSISTLTIQRTEQRDSAMYRCASSFGAGNGYTFGSGTRLTVV.

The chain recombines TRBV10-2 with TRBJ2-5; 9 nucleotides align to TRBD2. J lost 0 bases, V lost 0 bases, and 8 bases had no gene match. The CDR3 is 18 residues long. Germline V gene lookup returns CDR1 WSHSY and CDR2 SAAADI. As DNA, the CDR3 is TGCGCCAGCAGTGAGTCAGTAGGAGCGGGGGGTTACCAAGAGACCCAGTACTTC. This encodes CASSESVGAGGYQETQYF.

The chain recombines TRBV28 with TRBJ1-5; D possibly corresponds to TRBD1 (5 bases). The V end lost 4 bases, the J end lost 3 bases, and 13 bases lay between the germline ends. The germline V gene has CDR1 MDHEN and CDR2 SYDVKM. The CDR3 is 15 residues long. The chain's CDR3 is CASSSPEGSNQPQHF. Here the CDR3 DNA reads TGTGCCAGCAGTTCTCCCGAGGGGTCCAATCAGCCCCAGCATTTT. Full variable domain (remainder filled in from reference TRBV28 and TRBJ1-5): DVKVTQSSRYLVKRTGEKVFLECVQDMDHENMFWYRQDPGLGLRLIYFSYDVKMKEKGDIPEGYSVSREKKERFSLILESASTNQTSMYLCASSSPEGSNQPQHFGDGTRLSIL.

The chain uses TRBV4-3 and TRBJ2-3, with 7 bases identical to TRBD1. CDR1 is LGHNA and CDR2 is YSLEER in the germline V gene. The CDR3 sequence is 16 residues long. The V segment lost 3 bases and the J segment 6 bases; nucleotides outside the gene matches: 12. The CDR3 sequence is CASSHDGTALVDTQYF. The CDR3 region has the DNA TGCGCCAGCAGCCATGATGGGACAGCCCTAGTGGATACGCAGTATTTT.

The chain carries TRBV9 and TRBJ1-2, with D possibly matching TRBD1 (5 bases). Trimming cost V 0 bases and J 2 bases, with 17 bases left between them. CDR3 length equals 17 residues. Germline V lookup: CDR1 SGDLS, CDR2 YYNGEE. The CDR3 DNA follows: TGTGCCAGCAGCGTAGGTGGGGGTCAGATCCCAAACTATGGCTACACCTTC. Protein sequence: CASSVGGGQIPNYGYTF.

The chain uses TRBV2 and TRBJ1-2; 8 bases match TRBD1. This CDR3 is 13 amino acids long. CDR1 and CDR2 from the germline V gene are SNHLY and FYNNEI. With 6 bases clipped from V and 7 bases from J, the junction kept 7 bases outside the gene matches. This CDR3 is CASSDRGRGGYTF. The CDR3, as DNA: TGTGCCAGCAGCGACAGGGGCAGGGGTGGCTACACCTTC.

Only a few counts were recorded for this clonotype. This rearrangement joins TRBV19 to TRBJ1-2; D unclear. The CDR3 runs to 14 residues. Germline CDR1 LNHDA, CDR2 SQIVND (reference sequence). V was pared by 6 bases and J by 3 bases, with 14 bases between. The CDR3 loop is CASSLLMGDYGYTF. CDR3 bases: TGTGCCAGTAGCCTACTTATGGGCGACTATGGCTACACCTTC.

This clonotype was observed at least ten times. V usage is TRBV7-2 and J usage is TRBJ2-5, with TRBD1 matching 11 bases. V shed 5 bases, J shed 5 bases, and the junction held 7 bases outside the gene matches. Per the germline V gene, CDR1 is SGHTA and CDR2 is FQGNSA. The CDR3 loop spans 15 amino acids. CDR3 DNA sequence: TGTGCCAGCAGCCCCCGCGGACAGGGGGCCGAGACCCAGTACTTC. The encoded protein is CASSPRGQGAETQYF.

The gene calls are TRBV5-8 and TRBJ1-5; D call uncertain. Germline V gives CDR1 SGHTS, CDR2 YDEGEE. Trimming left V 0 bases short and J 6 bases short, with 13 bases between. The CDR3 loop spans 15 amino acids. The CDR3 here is CASSLVLGKSQPQHF. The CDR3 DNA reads TGTGCCAGCAGCTTGGTTTTGGGTAAATCTCAGCCCCAGCATTTT. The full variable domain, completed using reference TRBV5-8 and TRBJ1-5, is EAGVTQSPTHLIKTRGQQATLRCSPISGHTSVYWYQQALGLGLQFLLWYDEGEERNRGNFPPRFSGRQFPNYSSELNVNALELEDSALYLCASSLVLGKSQPQHFGDGTRLSIL.

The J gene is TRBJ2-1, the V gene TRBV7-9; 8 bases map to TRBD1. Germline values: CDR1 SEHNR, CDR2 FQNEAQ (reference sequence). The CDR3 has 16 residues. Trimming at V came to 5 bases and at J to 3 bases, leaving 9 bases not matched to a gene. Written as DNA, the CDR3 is TGTGCCAGCAGCCCTTCGGTCGGACAGGGCTACAATGAGCAGTTCTTC. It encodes CASSPSVGQGYNEQFF.

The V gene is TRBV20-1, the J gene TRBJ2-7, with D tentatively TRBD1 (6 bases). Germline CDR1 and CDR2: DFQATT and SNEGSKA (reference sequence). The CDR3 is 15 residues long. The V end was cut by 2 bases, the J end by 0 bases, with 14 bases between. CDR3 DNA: TGCAGTGCTAGATCGGTGGGACACAACTCCTACGAGCAGTACTTC. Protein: CSARSVGHNSYEQYF.

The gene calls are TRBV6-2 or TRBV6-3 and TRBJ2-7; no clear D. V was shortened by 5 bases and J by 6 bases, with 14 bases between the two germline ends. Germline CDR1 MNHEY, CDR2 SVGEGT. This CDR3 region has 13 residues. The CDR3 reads CASSQTPPLEQYV. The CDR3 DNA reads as TGTGCCAGCAGTCAGACGCCCCCACTCGAGCAGTACGTC.

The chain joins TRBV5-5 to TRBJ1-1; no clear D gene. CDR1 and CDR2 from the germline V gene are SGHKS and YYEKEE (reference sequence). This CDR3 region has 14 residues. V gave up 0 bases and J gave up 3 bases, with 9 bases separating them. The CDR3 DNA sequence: TGTGCCAGCAGCTTGGTTGAAGAGGACACTGAAGCTTTCTTT. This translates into CASSLVEEDTEAFF.

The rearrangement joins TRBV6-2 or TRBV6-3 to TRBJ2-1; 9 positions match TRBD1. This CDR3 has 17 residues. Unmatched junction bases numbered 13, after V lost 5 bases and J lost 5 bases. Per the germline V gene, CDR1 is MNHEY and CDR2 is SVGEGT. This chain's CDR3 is CASSPRAGTGFHNEQFF. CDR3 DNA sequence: TGTGCCAGCAGTCCGAGAGCCGGGACAGGGTTCCACAATGAGCAGTTCTTC.

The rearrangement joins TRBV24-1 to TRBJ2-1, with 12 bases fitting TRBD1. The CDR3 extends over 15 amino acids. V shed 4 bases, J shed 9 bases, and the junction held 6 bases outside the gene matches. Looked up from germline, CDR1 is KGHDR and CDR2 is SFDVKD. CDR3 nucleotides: TGTGCCACCAGTGAACCGGGACAGGGGGCCTCTGAGCAGTTCTTC. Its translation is CATSEPGQGASEQFF.

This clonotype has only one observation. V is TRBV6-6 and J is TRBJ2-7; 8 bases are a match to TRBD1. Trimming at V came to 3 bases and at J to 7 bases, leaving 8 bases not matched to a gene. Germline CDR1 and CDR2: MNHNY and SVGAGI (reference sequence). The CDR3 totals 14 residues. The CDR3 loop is CASSYDRGVREQYV. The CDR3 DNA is TGTGCCAGCAGTTATGACAGGGGCGTACGGGAGCAGTACGTC.